This T cell receptor beta chain was profiled in a study of OX40 agonist ivuxolimab in advanced cancers. For the study at large: Patients' therapy was ivuxolimab, an antibody that acts as an agonist of OX40 (CD134). Of the patients, three showed partial responses, one with hepatocellular carcinoma and two with cutaneous melanoma.

In this sample, this clone turned up once. Its cognate antigen is unknown. Study-level findings and limits: More expanded clones were found, on average, in CD8+ than in CD4+ T cells.

Profiling relied on immunoSEQ multiplex PCR, and the TCRdb table lists in-frame clones only, not all of them. This sample has 55,000 to 70,000 clones, with around 83% found just once. Trimming removed 0 bases from V and 6 bases from J, with 13 bases in between. Germline loops: CDR1 SGHNT, CDR2 YYREEE (reference sequence). The CDR3 is 14 residues long. This chain links TRBV5-4 with TRBJ2-7; D may be TRBD2 (7 bases). The origin of this receptor is an adult with an advanced solid tumor such as melanoma, head and neck, liver or kidney cancer. The sample was CD4+ or CD8+ T cells sorted from blood, taken in a trial of the OX40 agonist ivuxolimab. CDR3 coding DNA: TGTGCCAGCAGCTTGGCCGGGGGGCAACGCGAGCAGTACTTC. This sequence encodes CASSLAGGQREQYF.